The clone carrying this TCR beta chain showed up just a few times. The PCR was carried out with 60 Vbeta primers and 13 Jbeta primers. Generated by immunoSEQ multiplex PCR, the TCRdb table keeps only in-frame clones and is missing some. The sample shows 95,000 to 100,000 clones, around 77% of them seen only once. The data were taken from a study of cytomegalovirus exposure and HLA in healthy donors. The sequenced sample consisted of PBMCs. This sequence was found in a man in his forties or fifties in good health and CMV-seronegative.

The CDR3: CASSPGGGQGAREQYF. The CDR3 nucleotides read TGTGCCAGCAGCCCAGGAGGGGGACAGGGGGCGCGGGAGCAGTACTTC. This sequence joins TRBV11-2 and TRBJ2-7; TRBD1 aligns across 12 bases. CDR1 SGHAT and CDR2 FQNNGV come from the germline V gene. The CDR3 is 16 amino acids. Unmatched junction bases numbered 12, after V lost 5 bases and J lost 7 bases.